Below, one TCR beta chain is given with its context. This clonotype was seen at least ten times. No cognate antigen has been identified for it. Base qualities are not at hand, and no much larger clone is one base apart. To prepare the library, 5' RACE was applied. For sequencing, a NextSeq 500 was employed. In the TCR library protocol, a unique molecular identifier was attached to each TCR cDNA molecule so that PCR and sequencing errors could be corrected. In the paper's pipeline: TCR identification, UMI-based error correction and CDR3 extraction were performed with Decombinator tools. Expanded TCRs were defined as those above a frequency of 2 per 1,000, corresponding to the top 1% of the tumor frequency distribution. Renyi diversity was calculated using the R vegan package after each repertoire was subsampled 100 times to 5,000 TCRs. To build CDR3 similarity networks, amino acid triplet string-kernel similarity was used, and CDR3s were connected when their pairwise similarity was above 0.82. The public sequencing data were trimmed at Q25 with fastp and processed into clonotypes with MiXCR by TCRdb, which kept only in-frame beta chains. Rows are combined by CDR3 protein, so each entry shows the most common genes and DNA. Here the V and J calls rest on TCRdb's processing, not on the authors' analysis. In all, the sample holds 25,000 to 30,000 distinct CDR3 sequences, and over 10% of those were seen once. The leading ten clones occupy roughly 24% of the sample.

The data belong to a study of spatial heterogeneity in lung cancer (dated by TCRdb to about 2019). Some background on the complete study: Beta-chain transcripts were consistently detected in greater numbers than alpha-chain transcripts, which likely reflects a higher abundance of beta-chain transcripts. In the raw uncorrected reads, each unique combination of TCR and UMI appeared more than ten times on average. In non-small cell lung cancer, the study quantitatively compared TCR alpha and beta repertoires across several tumor regions, matched nontumor lung, and blood. The study linked features of the TCR repertoire to counts of nonsynonymous mutations, which were determined by whole-exome sequencing of tumor tissue. At surgery, both alpha and beta chains were TCR-sequenced in more than 200 tumor regions, approximately 64 matched nontumor lung samples and some 58 PBMC samples.

The germline V gene (reference sequence) specifies MNHEY as CDR1 and SMNVEV as CDR2. Compared with germline, V lacks 0 bases and J lacks 5 bases; bases without a gene match: 0. The CDR3 starts with the cysteine, ends with the phenylalanine, and has 13 residues. Kept here is only the CDR3 DNA, which spans 39 bases and is read in frame from base 1. Findings and caveats that apply to the study as a whole: Ubiquitous expanded tumor TCRs showed up in blood more often at tumor resection than at routine follow-up. Additional single-cell paired TCR alpha and beta sequencing was considered necessary to confirm, at a functional level, the hypothesis that regional TCRs recognize regional mutations.

The sample's time point, from its label and the paper: sample taken at primary tumor resection. For TCR sequencing, whole RNA was extracted from tumor and nontumor lung tissue, or from cryopreserved PBMC samples, and no cell sorting was done. The donors were 65 to 90 patients from the lung TRACERx cohort who had early-stage, untreated non-small cell lung cancer. Only patients with enough RNA available from two or more tumor regions were chosen for TCR sequencing. This receptor was identified in a female donor with early-stage non-small cell lung cancer. The material sequenced was PBMCs, taken at surgery. Rearrangement joined TRBV27 to TRBJ2-7; 8 central nucleotides agree with TRBD2. The nucleotide sequence is given as TGTGCCAGCAGTTTATCGCGGGGGGACGAGCAGTACTTC. Its amino acids are CASSLSRGDEQYF.